The clone carrying this T cell receptor (beta chain) was observed a single time. The sample originates from a study of blood T cell repertoires in COVID-19. At the level of the study: Italy, Spain and the United States were the sources of the convalescent and acute COVID-19 samples. T cells, B-cell-depleted T cells, or PBMCs supplied cDNA or gDNA.

How the authors handled the data: Reference gene primer amplification yielded estimated nucleated cell counts. TCRdb keeps only in-frame clones here, not all; method: immunoSEQ multiplex PCR. The V and J calls and clone size are taken from that table; D and trimming were inferred from the DNA. The sample lists about 74,000 clones; about nine tenths were seen once. CDR3 size: 10 residues. V was pared by 4 bases and J by 13 bases, with 10 bases between. Germline CDR1 MGHDK, CDR2 SYGVNS. V usage is TRBV25-1 and J usage is TRBJ2-5, with D possibly being TRBD2 (5 bases). This clonotype originated in a woman aged 80 or over with active or convalescent COVID-19. The specimen was peripheral blood. As DNA, the CDR3 is TGTGCCAGCAGTGGAAGCGGACTGTACTTC. It specifies CASSGSGLYF.